The 9 T cell receptor beta chains presented below share a single source sample, sequenced in a study of cytotoxic CD8 clonotypes in ibrutinib-treated CLL. Data came from immunoSEQ multiplex PCR; TCRdb stores just in-frame clones and leaves some out. The table shows about 200,000 clones, with roughly 79% occurring only once. The sequenced sample was PBMCs, obtained after 12 months of ibrutinib treatment. The receptors here all came from a human donor with chronic lymphocytic leukemia.

The J gene is TRBJ1-3, the V gene TRBV27; D is possibly TRBD1 (5 bases). Per the germline V gene, CDR1 is MNHEY and CDR2 is SMNVEV (reference sequence). V lost 0 bases and J 4 bases, leaving 10 bases between the germline ends. The CDR3 sequence is 15 residues long. Here the CDR3 DNA reads TGTGCCAGCAGTTTATCGATGGGGGACGGAAACACCATATATTTT. Translation: CASSLSMGDGNTIYF.

This clone was found many times. The chain recombines TRBV7-8 with TRBJ2-3; 9 bases line up with TRBD2. V was pared by 1 base and J by 5 bases, with 7 bases of the junction left unmatched. The CDR3 sequence is 16 residues long. From germline, CDR1 is SGHVS and CDR2 FQNEAQ. The DNA of the CDR3 is TGTGCCAGCAGCTTAGAGGCTAGCGGGAATGGAGATACGCAGTATTTT. This translates into CASSLEASGNGDTQYF.

The chain employs TRBV19 and TRBJ2-6; no clear D gene. CDR3 length: 15 residues. Trimming stripped 3 bases from V and 0 bases from J, with 6 bases between. Germline assignment: CDR1 LNHDA and CDR2 SQIVND (reference sequence). The CDR3 coding sequence is TGTGCCAGTAGTATCGCTACCTCTGGGGCCAACGTCCTGACTTTC. This gives the protein CASSIATSGANVLTF.

The chain is built from TRBV5-4 and TRBJ2-1, with a possible D match to TRBD2 (6 bases). The V end was cut by 7 bases, the J end by 5 bases, with 19 bases between. Germline loops: CDR1 SGHNT, CDR2 YYREEE (reference sequence). The CDR3 extends over 15 amino acids. The CDR3 DNA reads TGTGCCAGCGCCTTTGAGGACTACCAACACAATGAGCAGTTCTTC. Its protein is CASAFEDYQHNEQFF.

The chain uses TRBV6-1 and TRBJ1-3; D may be TRBD1 (5 bases). The CDR3 contains 15 residues. The germline V and J ends were trimmed by 5 bases and 0 bases, with 11 bases remaining between them. CDR1 is MNHNS and CDR2 is SASEGT in the germline V gene. DNA of the CDR3: TGTGCCAGCAGTCCACAGGTTTCCTCTGGAAACACCATATATTTT. Translated, it gives CASSPQVSSGNTIYF.

J is TRBJ2-3 and V is TRBV10-3, with 11 positions matching TRBD2. CDR3 length: 15 amino acids. Germline loops: CDR1 ENHRY, CDR2 SYGVKD. Losses at the gene ends were 4 bases for V and 4 bases for J; bases not matched to a gene: 4. The CDR3 sequence: CAISAGLAGSDTQYF. In DNA, the CDR3 is TGTGCCATCAGTGCTGGACTAGCGGGTTCAGATACGCAGTATTTT.

This chain connects TRBV19 to TRBJ2-7; possibly TRBD2 for D (6 bases). This CDR3 has 14 residues. Trimming left V 1 base short and J 7 bases short, with 14 bases between. Germline-derived CDR1 and CDR2 are LNHDA and SQIVND (reference sequence). CDR3 DNA: TGTGCCAGTAGTATAGGGACTAATGCTGGGGAGCAGTACTTC. Amino acid sequence: CASSIGTNAGEQYF. The whole variable domain, filled in from reference TRBV19 and TRBJ2-7, reads DGGITQSPKYLFRKEGQNVTLSCEQNLNHDAMYWYRQDPGQGLRLIYYSQIVNDFQKGDIAEGYSVSREKKESFPLTVTSAQKNPTAFYLCASSIGTNAGEQYFGPGTRLTVT.

CDR3: CASSLVASTSGRKYEQFF. CDR3 DNA: TGCGCCAGCAGCTTGGTGGCCTCCACTAGCGGGAGGAAATATGAGCAGTTCTTC. The rearrangement uses TRBV5-1 and TRBJ2-1, with TRBD2 matching over 12 bases. J gave up 8 bases and V 0 bases, and 12 bases lay outside the gene matches. CDR3 length: 18 residues. CDR1 is SGHRS and CDR2 is YFSETQ in the germline V gene.

The gene calls are TRBV5-1 and TRBJ2-3; the D is unclear. The germline CDR1 and CDR2 sequences are SGHRS and YFSETQ. This CDR3 has 15 amino acids. Deletions cut 1 base from V and 2 bases from J, with 11 bases between. CDR3 in amino acids: CASSLYAATTDTQYF. The CDR3 DNA is TGCGCCAGCAGCTTGTACGCGGCTACCACAGATACGCAGTATTTT.